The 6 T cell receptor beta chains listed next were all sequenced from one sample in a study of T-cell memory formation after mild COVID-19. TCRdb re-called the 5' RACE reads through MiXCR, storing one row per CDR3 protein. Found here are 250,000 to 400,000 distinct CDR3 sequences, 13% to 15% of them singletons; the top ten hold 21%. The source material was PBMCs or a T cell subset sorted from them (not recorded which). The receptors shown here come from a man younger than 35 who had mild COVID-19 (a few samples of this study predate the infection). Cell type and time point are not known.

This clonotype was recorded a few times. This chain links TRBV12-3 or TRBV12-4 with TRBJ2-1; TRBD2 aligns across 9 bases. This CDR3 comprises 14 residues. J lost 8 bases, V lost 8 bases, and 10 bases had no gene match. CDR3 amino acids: CASLRGGRGHEQFF. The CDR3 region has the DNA TGTGCCAGCTTGCGGGGGGGCCGGGGTCATGAGCAGTTCTTC.

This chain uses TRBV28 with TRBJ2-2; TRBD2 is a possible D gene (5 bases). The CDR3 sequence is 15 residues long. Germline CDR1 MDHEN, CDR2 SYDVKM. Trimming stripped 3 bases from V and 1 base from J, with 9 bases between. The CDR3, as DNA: TGTGCCAGCAGTTTGAGCGGCCAGAACACCGGGGAGCTGTTTTTT. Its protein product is CASSLSGQNTGELFF.

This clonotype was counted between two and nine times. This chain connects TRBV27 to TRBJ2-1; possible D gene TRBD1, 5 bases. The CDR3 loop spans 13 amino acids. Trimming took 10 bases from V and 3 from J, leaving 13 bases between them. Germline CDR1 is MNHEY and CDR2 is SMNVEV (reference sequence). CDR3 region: CATRDSFYNEQFF. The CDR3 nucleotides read TGTGCCACCAGAGACAGTTTCTACAATGAGCAGTTCTTC.

CDR3 DNA sequence: TGTGCCACCAGTGATTGGGACAGGGGATCCGGGCAAGAGACCCAGTACTTC. Protein product: CATSDWDRGSGQETQYF. The J gene is TRBJ2-5, the V gene TRBV24-1; 10 bases map to TRBD1. Germline CDR1 reads KGHDR; CDR2 reads SFDVKD. V gave up 2 bases and J gave up 2 bases; unmatched junction bases: 7. The CDR3 covers 17 residues.

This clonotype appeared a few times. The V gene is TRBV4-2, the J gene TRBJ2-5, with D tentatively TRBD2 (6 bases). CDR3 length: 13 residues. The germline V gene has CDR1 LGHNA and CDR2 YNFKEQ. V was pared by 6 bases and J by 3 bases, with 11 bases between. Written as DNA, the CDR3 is TGTGCCAGCAGTCGGGACTCTAAAGAGACCCAGTACTTC. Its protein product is CASSRDSKETQYF.

The CDR3 DNA reads as TGTGCCAGCTCACCACCGGGGACGGGGAACACTGAAGCTTTCTTT. Its protein is CASSPPGTGNTEAFF. The chain carries TRBV18 and TRBJ1-1, with D perhaps TRBD1 (5 bases). Germline V lookup: CDR1 KGHSH, CDR2 LQKENI. The germline V and J ends were trimmed by 0 bases and 1 base, with 9 bases remaining between them. The CDR3 consists of 15 residues.